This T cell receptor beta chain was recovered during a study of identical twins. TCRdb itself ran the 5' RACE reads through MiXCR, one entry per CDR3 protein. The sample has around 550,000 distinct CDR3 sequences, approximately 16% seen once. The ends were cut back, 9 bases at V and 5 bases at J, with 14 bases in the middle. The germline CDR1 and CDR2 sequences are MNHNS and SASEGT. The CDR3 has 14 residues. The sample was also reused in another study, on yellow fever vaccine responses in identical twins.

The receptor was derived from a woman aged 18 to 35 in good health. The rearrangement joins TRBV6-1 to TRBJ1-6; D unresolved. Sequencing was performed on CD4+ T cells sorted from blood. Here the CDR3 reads CASRGLGDNSPLHF. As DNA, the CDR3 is TGTGCCAGTCGGGGTCTTGGCGATAATTCACCCCTCCACTTT.